Below are 13 T cell receptor beta chains sequenced from a single sample in a study of shared clonotypes between healthy human individuals. Clones were read by immunoSEQ multiplex PCR, and TCRdb kept only the in-frame ones, dropping some. The data hold about 1 million clones, with about 77% observed a single time. Source material: memory CD4+ T cells sorted from blood. As to subset: CD45RA-negative fraction. These receptors came from a man in his late teens or twenties in good health.

This clone was detected only once. The rearrangement uses TRBV14 and TRBJ2-7; D could derive from TRBD1 or TRBD2 (5 bases each). Between the trimmed V and J ends, which lost 2 bases and 6 bases, there was a span of 17 bases. This CDR3 spans 15 amino acids. Germline V gives CDR1 SGHDN, CDR2 FVKESK. The CDR3 loop is CASSQKNLGRGEQYF. The CDR3 DNA is TGTGCCAGCAGCCAAAAAAATTTGGGACGAGGCGAGCAGTACTTC.

The chain couples TRBV19 to TRBJ2-3; D call uncertain. Deletions cut 0 bases from V and 8 bases from J, with 9 bases between. This CDR3 contains 13 residues. Germline CDR1 reads LNHDA; CDR2 reads SQIVND (reference sequence). CDR3 region: CASSIDQLSTQYF. CDR3 bases: TGTGCCAGTAGTATAGATCAGTTATCTACGCAGTATTTT.

The genes are TRBV7-9 and TRBJ2-3; no clear D. Trimming removed 2 bases at V and 6 bases at J, with 6 bases between. Germline CDR1 SEHNR, CDR2 FQNEAQ (reference sequence). The CDR3 has 12 amino acids. CDR3 nucleotide sequence: TGTGCCAGCAGCTTATTGGATGATACGCAGTATTTT. Residues: CASSLLDDTQYF.

The chain combines TRBV10-3 with TRBJ2-7; TRBD2 might be the D (6 bases). CDR1 ENHRY and CDR2 SYGVKD come from the germline V gene. The CDR3 loop spans 14 amino acids. Deletions cut 6 bases from V and 5 bases from J, with 17 bases between. CDR3 loop: CAIRGGRESHEQYF. CDR3 DNA: TGTGCCATCAGGGGAGGTAGAGAAAGCCACGAGCAGTACTTC.

V gene TRBV5-8 combines with J gene TRBJ1-5, with D possibly matching TRBD1 (5 bases). Trimming took 3 bases from V and 6 from J, leaving 13 bases between them. Germline V gene sequence: CDR1 SGHTS, CDR2 YDEGEE. CDR3 length: 14 amino acids. CDR3 sequence reads: CASSSGREGQPQHF. For the CDR3, the DNA is TGTGCCAGCAGCTCGGGCAGGGAAGGTCAGCCCCAGCATTTT.

This clone was counted a few times. J is TRBJ1-6 and V is TRBV27; the D is unclear. This CDR3 has 11 amino acids. V lost 10 bases and J 13 bases, leaving 14 bases between the germline ends. Germline V gives CDR1 MNHEY, CDR2 SMNVEV (reference sequence). The CDR3 here is CAMPFDCPLHF. CDR3 nucleotide sequence: TGTGCCATGCCATTTGACTGTCCCCTCCACTTT.

This clone was observed a handful of times. The genes are TRBV5-1 and TRBJ1-1; D remains ambiguous. Deletions cut 2 bases from V and 1 base from J, with 9 bases between. CDR3 length: 14 residues. Germline CDR1 reads SGHRS; CDR2 reads YFSETQ. The CDR3 DNA is TGCGCCAGCAGCTTTCGTGAGGCGAACACTGAAGCTTTCTTT. It codes for CASSFREANTEAFF.

The rearrangement uses TRBV19 and TRBJ2-2; 7 bases are shared with TRBD1. V lost 7 bases, J lost 4 bases, and 21 bases stayed unmatched. This CDR3 region has 19 residues. Germline values: CDR1 LNHDA, CDR2 SQIVND (reference sequence). This chain's CDR3 is CASTPRARGIDRITGELFF. CDR3 nucleotides: TGTGCCAGTACCCCAAGAGCCAGGGGGATTGATCGTATCACCGGGGAGCTGTTTTTT.

This chain's CDR3 is CASSPPPTDTQYF. The CDR3 coding sequence is TGTGCCAGCAGCCCCCCTCCTACAGATACGCAGTATTTT. The chain couples TRBV9 to TRBJ2-3; D remains unclear. Germline CDR1 reads SGDLS; CDR2 reads YYNGEE. The CDR3 has 13 residues. V lost 4 bases and J lost 3, with 9 bases in between. Drawing the rest from reference TRBV9 and TRBJ2-3, the complete variable domain is DSGVTQTPKHLITATGQRVTLRCSPRSGDLSVYWYQQSLDQGLQFLIQYYNGEERAKGNILERFSAQQFPDLHSELNLSSLELGDSALYFCASSPPPTDTQYFGPGTRLTVL.

The J gene is TRBJ2-2, the V gene TRBV9; 7 positions match TRBD1. V lost 6 bases to trimming and J lost 4 bases; unmatched junction nucleotides: 9. The germline V gene encodes CDR1 SGDLS and CDR2 YYNGEE. The length of the CDR3 is 15 residues. The CDR3 reads CASNGQVGSTGELFF. The CDR3 bases are TGTGCCAGCAACGGACAGGTTGGGAGCACCGGGGAGCTGTTTTTT.

The CDR3 region is CASTQGPDTEAFF. For the CDR3, the DNA is TGTGCCAGCACACAGGGGCCAGACACTGAAGCTTTCTTT. V gene TRBV7-6 combines with J gene TRBJ1-1, with 7 bases lining up with TRBD1. There are 13 residues in the CDR3. Germline values: CDR1 SGHVS, CDR2 FNYEAQ. The V gene end was trimmed by 7 bases and the J gene end by 3 bases; junction bases not matched to a gene: 5.

This chain links TRBV7-2 with TRBJ1-1; the D gene is possibly TRBD1 (5 bases). The germline V gene encodes CDR1 SGHTA and CDR2 FQGNSA. Between the trimmed V and J ends, which lost 1 base and 1 base, there was a span of 13 bases. This CDR3 region has 16 residues. For the CDR3, the DNA is TGTGCCAGCAGCTTAGTGGAGGGACGGGGGAACACTGAAGCTTTCTTT. Translated: CASSLVEGRGNTEAFF.

About this clone: The sample contains more than one DNA sequence encoding this CDR3. The chain uses TRBV5-1 and TRBJ2-7, with D maybe TRBD1 (6 bases). In germline, CDR1 is SGHRS, CDR2 YFSETQ. The CDR3 is 13 amino acids. V gave up 4 bases and J gave up 3 bases, with 11 bases separating them. CDR3 sequence reads: CASSLGQSYEQYF. As DNA, the CDR3 is TGCGCCAGCAGCCTTGGACAGAGCTACGAGCAGTACTTC.